The 25 T cell receptor beta chains below were found in one sample sequenced in a study of cytomegalovirus exposure and HLA in healthy donors. The study ran its PCR with 60 Vbeta and 13 Jbeta primers. The method was immunoSEQ multiplex PCR; TCRdb's version includes in-frame clones alone and lacks a portion of them. The repertoire holds 140,000 to 150,000 clones, with about three fifths as singletons. The material sequenced was PBMCs. These receptors originate from a male donor in good health and CMV-seronegative.

Only a few counts were recorded for this clone. For the CDR3, the DNA is TGTGCCAGCAGCCGCCCGGGGGGAGTCTATGGCTACACCTTC. This translates into CASSRPGGVYGYTF. This rearrangement joins TRBV7-9 to TRBJ1-2; D may be TRBD1 (5 bases). Trimming shortened V by 5 bases and J by 4 bases, and 14 bases separated the two germline ends. CDR1 is SEHNR, CDR2 FQNEAQ, per germline (reference sequence). This CDR3 is 14 amino acids long.

The chain uses TRBV7-6 and TRBJ2-1; a weak D match, TRBD1 (7 bases). The V and J ends lost 3 bases and 15 bases respectively, with 18 bases between them. Germline CDR1 and CDR2: SGHVS and FNYEAQ. The length of the CDR3 is 13 residues. Here the CDR3 reads CASSFVQGGEGFF. As DNA, the CDR3 is TGTGCCAGCAGCTTTGTCCAGGGGGGCGAGGGGTTCTTC.

The chain has TRBV10-3 and TRBJ1-2; D is possibly TRBD1 (6 bases). Germline assignment: CDR1 ENHRY and CDR2 SYGVKD. Trimming pared 0 bases from V and 6 bases from J, leaving 17 bases between. This CDR3 comprises 16 residues. CDR3 DNA sequence: TGTGCCATCAGTGAGTCTCCCCACAGGAAGGGGGATGGCTACACCTTC. Translated: CAISESPHRKGDGYTF.

The chain is built from TRBV6-6 and TRBJ1-2; 8 nucleotides match TRBD1. J lost 4 bases, V lost 7 bases, and 8 bases had no gene match. The CDR3 covers 14 residues. CDR1 and CDR2 from the germline V gene are MNHNY and SVGAGI (reference sequence). This CDR3 is CASNDQGAGYGYTF. The CDR3 DNA reads TGTGCCAGCAACGACCAGGGGGCCGGCTATGGCTACACCTTC.

This rearrangement joins TRBV19 to TRBJ2-7; 11 bases are shared with TRBD1. With V trimmed by 3 bases and J by 4 bases, 5 bases remained unmatched. The CDR3 consists of 15 residues. The germline gives CDR1 LNHDA, CDR2 SQIVND (reference sequence). CDR3 amino acids: CASSMGTGGVYEQYF. CDR3 sequence (DNA): TGTGCCAGTAGTATGGGGACAGGGGGAGTGTACGAGCAGTACTTC.

This clone was counted between two and nine times. This chain connects TRBV9 to TRBJ2-1, with a weak D call TRBD1 (6 bases). Trimming pared 1 base from V and 10 bases from J, leaving 15 bases between. Looked up from germline, CDR1 is SGDLS and CDR2 is YYNGEE. There are 14 residues in the CDR3. The CDR3 bases are TGTGCCAGCAGCGTATGGGACACGCAAAGGGAGCAGTTCTTC. Protein sequence: CASSVWDTQREQFF. Full variable domain (remainder filled in from reference TRBV9 and TRBJ2-1): DSGVTQTPKHLITATGQRVTLRCSPRSGDLSVYWYQQSLDQGLQFLIQYYNGEERAKGNILERFSAQQFPDLHSELNLSSLELGDSALYFCASSVWDTQREQFFGPGTRLTVL.

A single count supports this clone. The rearrangement joins TRBV6-1 to TRBJ2-7; D not certain. CDR1 is MNHNS, CDR2 SASEGT, per germline. This CDR3 region has 13 residues. V lost 10 bases and J 3 bases, leaving 16 bases between the germline ends. The CDR3 protein is CATEDTLLYEQYF. CDR3 bases: TGTGCCACCGAAGACACCCTCCTCTACGAGCAGTACTTC.

The chain recombines TRBV28 with TRBJ1-4; D is possibly TRBD1 (6 bases). The CDR3 runs to 16 residues. Trimming removed 5 bases at V and 8 bases at J, with 21 bases between. Germline loops: CDR1 MDHEN, CDR2 SYDVKM. CDR3 nucleotide sequence: TGTGCCAGCAGTCAGACCTGGGGGCAGCCTGGGGAAAAACTGTTTTTT. Translation: CASSQTWGQPGEKLFF.

Regarding this clone: At one of its ends the junction is not consistent with the germline gene, which may arise from a read error. The identical CDR3 is also encoded by other nucleotide sequences in the sample. V is TRBV4-1 and J is TRBJ2-7; 10 bases agree with TRBD1. Germline assignment: CDR1 MGHRA and CDR2 YSYEKL. The CDR3 is made up of 16 amino acids. Written as DNA, the CDR3 is TGCGCTAGCAGCCTGGACCCACCGGGACAGGGGCACGAGCAGTACTTC. Amino acids: CASSLDPPGQGHEQYF.

The chain links TRBV6-6 to TRBJ2-7, with 7 bases fitting TRBD1. The CDR3 consists of 13 residues. Germline assignment: CDR1 MNHNY and CDR2 SVGAGI (reference sequence). V trimming: 6 bases; J trimming: 7 bases; junction bases outside the gene matches: 9. CDR3 DNA sequence: TGTGCCAGCAGAGGGTCCAGGGGGTGGGAGCAGTACTTC. This encodes CASRGSRGWEQYF.

This clone was detected a few times. The chain has TRBV6-1 and TRBJ1-3; no clear D. Germline-derived CDR1 and CDR2 are MNHNS and SASEGT. Trimming left V 6 bases short and J 0 bases short, with 6 bases between. The CDR3 extends over 13 amino acids. CDR3 sequence reads: CASRRDSGNTIYF. In nucleotides, the CDR3 is TGTGCCAGCAGGCGAGACTCTGGAAACACCATATATTTT.

This chain's CDR3 is CASSQGTYTDTQYF. CDR3 nucleotides: TGCGCCAGCAGCCAGGGGACATACACAGATACGCAGTATTTT. V usage is TRBV4-1 and J usage is TRBJ2-3, with a possible D match to TRBD1 (6 bases). Trimming pared 3 bases from V and 2 bases from J, leaving 9 bases between. The CDR3 has 14 residues. Per germline, CDR1 MGHRA and CDR2 YSYEKL.

The genes are TRBV6-4 and TRBJ1-1, with 9 bases matching TRBD1. The CDR3 consists of 16 residues. J lost 1 base, V lost 3 bases, and 6 bases had no gene match. CDR1 and CDR2 (germline): MRHNA, SNTAGT. The CDR3 is CASSELPGQGNTEAFF. The CDR3 DNA reads as TGTGCCAGCAGTGAGTTACCGGGACAGGGGAACACTGAAGCTTTCTTT.

The chain joins TRBV2 to TRBJ1-5, with a possible D match to TRBD1 (5 bases). V was shortened by 1 base and J by 1 base, with 8 bases between the two germline ends. CDR1 and CDR2 (germline): SNHLY, FYNNEI. The CDR3 covers 15 residues. CDR3 nucleotides: TGTGCCAGCAGTGAAGGGGGGAGGAGCAATCAGCCCCAGCATTTT. Its protein product is CASSEGGRSNQPQHF.

The rearrangement joins TRBV6-5 to TRBJ2-3, with 8 bases aligning to TRBD2. There are 13 residues in the CDR3. Germline V gene sequence: CDR1 MNHEY, CDR2 SVGAGI. J lost 4 bases, V lost 6 bases, and 3 bases had no gene match. CDR3 in amino acids: CASSPGGADTQYF. Written as DNA, the CDR3 is TGTGCCAGCAGCCCCGGGGGGGCAGATACGCAGTATTTT.

V gene TRBV7-6 combines with J gene TRBJ2-1; 11 positions agree with TRBD2. This CDR3 spans 15 amino acids. The ends lost 5 bases at V and 4 bases at J; junction bases unmatched: 4. From germline, CDR1 is SGHVS and CDR2 FNYEAQ. CDR3 region: CASSDTSGGYNEQFF. CDR3 coding DNA: TGTGCCAGCAGCGATACTAGCGGGGGATACAATGAGCAGTTCTTC.

The J gene is TRBJ1-4, the V gene TRBV15; possible D gene TRBD1, 5 bases. Germline CDR1 LNHNV, CDR2 YYDKDF (reference sequence). Trimming pared 2 bases from V and 0 bases from J, leaving 7 bases between. This CDR3 is built from 15 residues. The CDR3 DNA reads as TGTGCCACCAGCAGAACAGGCTCAACTAATGAAAAACTGTTTTTT. It is translated as CATSRTGSTNEKLFF. Drawing the rest from reference TRBV15 and TRBJ1-4, the complete variable domain is DAMVIQNPRYQVTQFGKPVTLSCSQTLNHNVMYWYQQKSSQAPKLLFHYYDKDFNNEADTPDNFQSRRPNTSFCFLDIRSPGLGDTAMYLCATSRTGSTNEKLFFGSGTQLSVL.

The chain employs TRBV11-2 and TRBJ1-4; 9 bases fit TRBD1. Germline values: CDR1 SGHAT, CDR2 FQNNGV. This CDR3 is 14 amino acids long. With 5 bases clipped from V and 7 bases from J, the junction kept 5 bases outside the gene matches. In nucleotides, the CDR3 is TGTGCCAGCAGCCTGGACAGGGGAGGTGAAAAACTGTTTTTT. It translates to CASSLDRGGEKLFF.

This clone has only one observation. The rearrangement uses TRBV5-1 and TRBJ1-1, with D hard to call. Germline lookup yields CDR1 SGHRS and CDR2 YFSETQ. The length of the CDR3 is 12 residues. V lost 4 bases, J lost 4 bases, and 8 bases lay in between. Written as DNA, the CDR3 is TGCGCCAGCAGCGTAGGGAGCACTGAAGCTTTCTTT. It is translated as CASSVGSTEAFF.

Notes on this clone: At one end the junction does not follow the germline gene, possibly because of a read error. CDR3 sequence reads: CSSSLWPGEEKLFF. CDR3 DNA sequence: TGTTCCAGCAGCTTATGGCCAGGGGAAGAAAAACTGTTTTTT. This chain connects TRBV7-9 to TRBJ1-4; a possible D gene is TRBD1 (6 bases). The CDR3 is 14 residues long. Germline lookup yields CDR1 SEHNR and CDR2 FQNEAQ (reference sequence).

In regard to this clone: The junction departs from the called germline gene at one end, perhaps through a read error. V usage is TRBV5-6 and J usage is TRBJ1-2; D remains ambiguous. Germline V gene data show CDR1 as SGHDT and CDR2 as YYEEEE. There are 16 residues in the CDR3. The CDR3 coding sequence is TGTGCCAGCAACTTGGATGGTGCGGGTATAACCTATGGCTACACCTTC. Encoded protein: CASNLDGAGITYGYTF.

This chain uses TRBV7-4 with TRBJ2-1; D is possibly TRBD1 (6 bases). Trimming shortened V by 2 bases and J by 6 bases, and 11 bases separated the two germline ends. The CDR3 consists of 14 residues. Germline V gene lookup returns CDR1 SGHVT and CDR2 SQSDAQ. The CDR3 coding sequence is TGTGCCAGCAGCTTATGGCAGGGGATCAATGAGCAGTTCTTC. Protein sequence: CASSLWQGINEQFF.

This clone was seen a handful of times. V is TRBV18 and J is TRBJ2-7; D unclear. The germline V gene encodes CDR1 KGHSH and CDR2 LQKENI. V lost 2 bases and J 0 bases, leaving 14 bases between the germline ends. There are 16 residues in the CDR3. The chain's CDR3 is CASSPDFGSSSYEQYF. The CDR3 DNA reads as TGTGCCAGCTCACCAGATTTCGGGTCTAGCTCCTACGAGCAGTACTTC.

The chain carries TRBV4-3 and TRBJ2-3, with TRBD1 as a possible D gene (5 bases). Looked up from germline, CDR1 is LGHNA and CDR2 is YSLEER. The CDR3 spans 16 residues. The V end was cut by 0 bases, the J end by 5 bases, with 15 bases between. The CDR3 nucleotides read TGCGCCAGCAGCCAAGATTATGGCCAGGGTGGAGATACGCAGTATTTT. Translated, it gives CASSQDYGQGGDTQYF.

The chain carries TRBV28 and TRBJ1-5; 12 bases are shared with TRBD1. The CDR3 totals 16 residues. After removal of 6 bases from V and 5 bases from J, the junction contained 8 bases not matched to a gene. Germline V lookup: CDR1 MDHEN, CDR2 SYDVKM. The DNA for the CDR3 is TGTGCCAGCAGCCCTACCCGGGACAGGGGGCATCAGCCCCAGCATTTT. As protein: CASSPTRDRGHQPQHF.